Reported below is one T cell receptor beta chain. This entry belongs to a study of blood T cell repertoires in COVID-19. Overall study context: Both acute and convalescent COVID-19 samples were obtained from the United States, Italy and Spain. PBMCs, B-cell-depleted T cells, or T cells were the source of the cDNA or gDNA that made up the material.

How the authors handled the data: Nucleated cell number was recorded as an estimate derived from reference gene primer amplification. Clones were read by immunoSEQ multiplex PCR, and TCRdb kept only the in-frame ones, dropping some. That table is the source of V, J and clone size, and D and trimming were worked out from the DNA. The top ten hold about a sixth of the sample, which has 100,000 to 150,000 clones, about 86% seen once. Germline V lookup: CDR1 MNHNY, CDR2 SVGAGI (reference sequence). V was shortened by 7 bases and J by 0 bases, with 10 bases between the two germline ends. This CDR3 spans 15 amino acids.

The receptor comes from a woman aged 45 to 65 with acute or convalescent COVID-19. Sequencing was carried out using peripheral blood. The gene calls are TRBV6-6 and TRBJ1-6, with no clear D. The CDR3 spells CASTRGSSYNSPLHF. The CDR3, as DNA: TGTGCCAGCACCCGAGGGAGCTCCTATAATTCACCCCTCCACTTT.